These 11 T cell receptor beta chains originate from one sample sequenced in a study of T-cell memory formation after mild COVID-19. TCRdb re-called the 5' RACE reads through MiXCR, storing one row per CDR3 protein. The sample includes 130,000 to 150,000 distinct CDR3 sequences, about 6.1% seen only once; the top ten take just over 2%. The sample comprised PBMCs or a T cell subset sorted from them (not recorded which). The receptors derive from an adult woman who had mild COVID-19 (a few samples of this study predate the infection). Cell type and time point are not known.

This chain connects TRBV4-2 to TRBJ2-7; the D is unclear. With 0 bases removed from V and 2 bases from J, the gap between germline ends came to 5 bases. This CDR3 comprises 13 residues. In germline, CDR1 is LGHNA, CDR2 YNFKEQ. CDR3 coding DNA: TGTGCCAGCAGCCAAGACTCAACCTACGAGCAGTACTTC. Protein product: CASSQDSTYEQYF.

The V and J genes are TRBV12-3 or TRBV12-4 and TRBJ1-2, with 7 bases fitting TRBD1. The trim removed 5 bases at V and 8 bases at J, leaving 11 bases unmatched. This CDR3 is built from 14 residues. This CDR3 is CASSRQGAVTGYTF. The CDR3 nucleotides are TGTGCCAGCAGTCGACAGGGAGCTGTGACGGGCTACACCTTC.

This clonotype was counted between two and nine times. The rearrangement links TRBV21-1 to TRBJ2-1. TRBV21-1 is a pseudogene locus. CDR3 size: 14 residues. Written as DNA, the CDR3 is TGTGCCAGCAGCAAACTAGAGACGGTGGGTGAGCAGTTCTTC. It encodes CASSKLETVGEQFF.

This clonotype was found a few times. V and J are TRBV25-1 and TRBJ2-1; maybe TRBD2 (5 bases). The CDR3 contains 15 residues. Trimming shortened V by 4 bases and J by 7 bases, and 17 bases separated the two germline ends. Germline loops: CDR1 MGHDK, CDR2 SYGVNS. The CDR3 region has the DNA TGTGCCAGCAGTGTTTCCGGGAATCATCGTAATGAGCAGTTCTTC. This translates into CASSVSGNHRNEQFF.

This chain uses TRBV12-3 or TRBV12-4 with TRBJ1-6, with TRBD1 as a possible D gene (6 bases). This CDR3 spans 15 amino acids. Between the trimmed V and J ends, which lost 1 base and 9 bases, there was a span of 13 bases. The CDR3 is CASSLGTVWGSPLHF. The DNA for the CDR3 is TGTGCCAGCAGTTTAGGGACAGTTTGGGGTTCACCCCTCCACTTT.

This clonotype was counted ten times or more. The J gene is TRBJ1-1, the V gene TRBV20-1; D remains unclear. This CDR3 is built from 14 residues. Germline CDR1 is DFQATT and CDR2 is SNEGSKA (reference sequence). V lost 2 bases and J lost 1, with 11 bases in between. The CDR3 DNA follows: TGCAGTGCTAGATCAACCATCAGGAACACTGAAGCTTTCTTT. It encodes CSARSTIRNTEAFF.

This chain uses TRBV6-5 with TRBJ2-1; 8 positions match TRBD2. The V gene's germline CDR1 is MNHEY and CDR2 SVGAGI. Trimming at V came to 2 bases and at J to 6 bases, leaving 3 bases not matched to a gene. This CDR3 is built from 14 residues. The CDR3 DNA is TGTGCCAGCAGTTACGAACTAGCGGCCAATGAGCAGTTCTTC. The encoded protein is CASSYELAANEQFF.

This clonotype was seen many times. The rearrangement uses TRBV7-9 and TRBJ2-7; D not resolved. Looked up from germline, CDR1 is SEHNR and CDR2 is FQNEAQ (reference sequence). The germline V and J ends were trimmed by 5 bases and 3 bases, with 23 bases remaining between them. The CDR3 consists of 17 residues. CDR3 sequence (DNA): TGTGCCAGCAGCGCCGGTCTCAAAGGGAAGAGGAGCTACGAGCAGTACTTC. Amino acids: CASSAGLKGKRSYEQYF. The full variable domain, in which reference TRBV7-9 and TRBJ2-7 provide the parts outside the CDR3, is DTGVSQNPRHKITKRGQNVTFRCDPISEHNRLYWYRQTLGQGPEFLTYFQNEAQLEKSRLLSDRFSAERPKGSFSTLEIQRTEQGDSAMYLCASSAGLKGKRSYEQYFGPGTRLTVT.

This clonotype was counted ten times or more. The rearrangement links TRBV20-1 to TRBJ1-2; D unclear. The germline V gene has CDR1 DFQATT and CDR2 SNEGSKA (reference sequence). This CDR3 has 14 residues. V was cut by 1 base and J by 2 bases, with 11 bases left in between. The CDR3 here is CSARVRNSNYGYTF. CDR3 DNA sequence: TGCAGTGCTAGAGTCCGTAACAGCAACTATGGCTACACCTTC.

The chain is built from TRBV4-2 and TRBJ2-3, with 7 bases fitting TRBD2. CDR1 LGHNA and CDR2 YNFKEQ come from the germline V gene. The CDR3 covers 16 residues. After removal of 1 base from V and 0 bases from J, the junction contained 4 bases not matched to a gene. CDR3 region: CASSQGGLVSTDTQYF. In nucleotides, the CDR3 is TGTGCCAGCAGCCAAGGTGGACTAGTAAGCACAGATACGCAGTATTTT.

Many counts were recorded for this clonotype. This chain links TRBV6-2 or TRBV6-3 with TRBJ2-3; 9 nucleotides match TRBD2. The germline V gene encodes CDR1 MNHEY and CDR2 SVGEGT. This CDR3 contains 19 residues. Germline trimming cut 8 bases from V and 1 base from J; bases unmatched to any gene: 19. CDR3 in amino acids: CASSWGQPARTSGTDTQYF. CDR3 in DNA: TGTGCCAGCTCTTGGGGACAGCCGGCTAGGACTAGCGGCACAGATACGCAGTATTTT.